The 16 T cell receptor beta chains below come from one sample, sequenced in a study of CD8 T cells in Susac syndrome. The authors reverse transcribed about 0.5 to 1 ug RNA with random hexamers. MiXCR, run by TCRdb on the immunoSEQ multiplex PCR reads, gives a single entry per CDR3 protein. The data hold 150,000 to 200,000 distinct CDR3 sequences, with around 95% observed a single time. The sample consisted of CD4+ T cells from PBMCs. The receptor set was obtained from a human donor in good health.

This sequence joins TRBV2 and TRBJ2-3; D is ambiguous. This CDR3 has 14 residues. CDR1 and CDR2 from the germline V gene are SNHLY and FYNNEI. V was pared by 1 base and J by 1 base, with 6 bases between. In nucleotides, the CDR3 is TGTGCCAGCAGTGAAGACTTCGGCACAGATACGCAGTATTTT. Translation gives CASSEDFGTDTQYF. Combining the CDR3 with reference TRBV2 and TRBJ2-3 gives the whole variable domain EPEVTQTPSHQVTQMGQEVILRCVPISNHLYFYWYRQILGQKVEFLVSFYNNEISEKSEIFDDQFSVERPDGSNFTLKIRSTKLEDSAMYFCASSEDFGTDTQYFGPGTRLTVL.

This rearrangement joins TRBV7-2 to TRBJ2-7; 11 bases fit TRBD2. The CDR3 is made up of 15 amino acids. Germline V gene lookup returns CDR1 SGHTA and CDR2 FQGNSA. Unmatched junction bases numbered 3, after V lost 2 bases and J lost 3 bases. The CDR3 coding sequence is TGTGCCAGCAGCTTATGGGGACTAGCGGACTACGAGCAGTACTTC. Encoded protein: CASSLWGLADYEQYF.

The J gene is TRBJ2-1, the V gene TRBV9, with D uncertain. With 4 bases removed from V and 5 bases from J, the gap between germline ends came to 7 bases. Germline CDR1 and CDR2: SGDLS and YYNGEE. The CDR3 sequence is 12 residues long. CDR3 region: CASSTRDNEQFF. The CDR3 DNA follows: TGTGCCAGCAGCACAAGGGACAATGAGCAGTTCTTC.

This chain links TRBV18 with TRBJ2-2; D tentatively reads TRBD1 or TRBD2 (5 bases each). The CDR3 covers 14 residues. Trimming took 3 bases from V and 5 from J, leaving 10 bases between them. Germline V CDR1 and CDR2: KGHSH, LQKENI. The CDR3 DNA reads TGTGCCAGCTCACCGTTCGAGGGGACCGGGGAGCTGTTTTTT. It specifies CASSPFEGTGELFF. The variable domain in full, with the rest retrieved from reference TRBV18 and TRBJ2-2, is NAGVMQNPRHLVRRRGQEARLRCSPMKGHSHVYWYRQLPEEGLKFMVYLQKENIIDESGMPKERFSAEFPKEGPSILRIQQVVRGDSAAYFCASSPFEGTGELFFGEGSRLTVL.

This clonotype turned up a few times. The genes are TRBV7-6 and TRBJ2-7, with 8 bases that match TRBD1. The J segment lost 6 bases and the V segment lost 4 bases, leaving 5 bases of the junction unmatched. Germline V gene data show CDR1 as SGHVS and CDR2 as FNYEAQ. The CDR3 extends over 13 amino acids. CDR3: CASSYQDRAEQYF. CDR3 DNA: TGTGCCAGCAGCTATCAGGACAGGGCCGAGCAGTACTTC.

This chain links TRBV5-4 with TRBJ1-4; 7 bases match TRBD1. This CDR3 region has 14 residues. Germline CDR1 SGHNT, CDR2 YYREEE (reference sequence). V was pared by 3 bases and J by 6 bases, with 5 bases of the junction left unmatched. CDR3: CASSSGTAYEKLFF. CDR3 nucleotides: TGTGCCAGCAGCTCCGGGACAGCCTATGAAAAACTGTTTTTT.

The chain joins TRBV12-3 or TRBV12-4 to TRBJ2-7; the match to TRBD1 covers 7 bases. This CDR3 has 14 residues. The V and J ends lost 5 bases and 6 bases, in that order; junction bases with no gene match: 10. The CDR3 nucleotides read TGTGCCAGCAGTCGACAGGGAGAGGAGAGCGAGCAGTACTTC. It specifies CASSRQGEESEQYF.

This clonotype was seen just once. The chain recombines TRBV5-1 with TRBJ1-1; no reliable D call. The CDR3 covers 15 residues. In germline, CDR1 is SGHRS, CDR2 YFSETQ. The ends were cut back, 4 bases at V and 5 bases at J, with 18 bases in the middle. The CDR3 loop is CASSALGPGRTEAFF. CDR3 sequence (DNA): TGCGCCAGCAGCGCGCTAGGCCCGGGGAGGACTGAAGCTTTCTTT.

The chain links TRBV20-1 to TRBJ1-1, with a tentative D call TRBD1 (5 bases). With 0 bases removed from V and 11 bases from J, the gap between germline ends came to 19 bases. Germline V gene sequence: CDR1 DFQATT, CDR2 SNEGSKA (reference sequence). This CDR3 has 14 amino acids. The CDR3 reads CSARDYGSPRGAFF. Written as DNA, the CDR3 is TGCAGTGCTAGAGATTACGGGTCCCCCCGGGGGGCTTTCTTT.

This chain links TRBV20-1 with TRBJ2-4; D remains ambiguous. This CDR3 is built from 16 residues. Germline V gene lookup returns CDR1 DFQATT and CDR2 SNEGSKA (reference sequence). Trimming stripped 4 bases from V and 3 bases from J, with 19 bases between. This CDR3 is CSAKPRLLWIKNIQYF. For the CDR3, the DNA is TGCAGTGCTAAGCCCCGCCTCCTATGGATCAAAAACATTCAGTACTTC.

The chain joins TRBV2 to TRBJ2-3; TRBD2 aligns across 11 bases. Germline V gene lookup returns CDR1 SNHLY and CDR2 FYNNEI. This CDR3 is built from 16 residues. The trim removed 7 bases at V and 2 bases at J, leaving 8 bases unmatched. Here the CDR3 DNA reads TGTGCCAGCAAACTGGGACTAGCGGACTACACAGATACGCAGTATTTT. Encoded protein: CASKLGLADYTDTQYF.

V is TRBV2 and J is TRBJ1-5; the D is unclear. V dropped 2 bases and J dropped 6 bases, with 11 bases sitting between them. From germline, CDR1 is SNHLY and CDR2 FYNNEI. CDR3 length equals 14 residues. The CDR3 DNA sequence: TGTGCCAGCAGTGAATCGAGGACTCGTCAGCCCCAGCATTTT. Translating gives CASSESRTRQPQHF.

The chain employs TRBV29-1 and TRBJ2-7; D is tentatively TRBD1 or TRBD2 (5 bases each). CDR1 and CDR2 from the germline V gene are SQVTM and ANQGSEA. V lost 4 bases to trimming and J lost 4 bases, with 11 bases between them. The CDR3 sequence is 12 residues long. Here the CDR3 reads CSVVRDGYEQYF. In DNA, the CDR3 is TGCAGCGTTGTCAGGGACGGTTACGAGCAGTACTTC.

J is TRBJ1-2 and V is TRBV7-8; possibly TRBD1 for D (6 bases). This CDR3 is 15 amino acids long. Germline V gives CDR1 SGHVS, CDR2 FQNEAQ. The V and J ends lost 0 bases and 2 bases respectively, with 10 bases between them. Written as DNA, the CDR3 is TGTGCCAGCAGCTTAGCGGCAGGGGCCAACTATGGCTACACCTTC. It specifies CASSLAAGANYGYTF.

This clonotype was detected only once. The chain links TRBV3-1 to TRBJ1-2; 7 bases match TRBD1. The CDR3 sequence is 14 residues long. Germline V gene lookup returns CDR1 LGHDT and CDR2 YNNKEL (reference sequence). With V trimmed by 1 base and J by 4 bases, 3 bases remained unmatched. The CDR3, as DNA: TGTGCCAGCAGCCAAGCCGGGACAGTCTATGGCTACACCTTC. As protein: CASSQAGTVYGYTF. The whole variable domain, remainder taken from reference TRBV3-1 and TRBJ1-2, is DTAVSQTPKYLVTQMGNDKSIKCEQNLGHDTMYWYKQDSKKFLKIMFSYNNKELIINETVPNRFSPKSPDKAHLNLHINSLELGDSAVYFCASSQAGTVYGYTFGSGTRLTVV.

The CDR3 spells CASSQEGQQETQYF. The CDR3 region has the DNA TGTGCCAGCAGCCAAGAAGGACAGCAAGAGACCCAGTACTTC. The chain uses TRBV4-2 and TRBJ2-5; D is perhaps TRBD1 (6 bases). The V gene lost 0 bases and the J gene lost 2 bases, with 7 bases spanning the gap. The CDR3 sequence is 14 residues long. Germline V gene lookup returns CDR1 LGHNA and CDR2 YNFKEQ.